This T cell receptor beta chain was obtained from a study of post-analysis software for immune sequencing data. Study results and caveats: There was significantly lower normalized Chao1 diversity in multiple sclerosis patients than in controls. Among four or five TRBV segments more frequent in patients than controls were TRBV5-6, TRBV5-1 and TRBV20-1.

Prepared libraries of TCR beta cDNA carried unique molecular identifiers. MiXCR, applied by TCRdb to the PCR reads, yields one record per CDR3 protein. Found here are approximately 460,000 distinct CDR3 sequences, roughly 45% of them singletons; the top ten hold about an eighth. The CDR3 runs 16 residues. CDR1 and CDR2 (germline): DFQATT, SNEGSKA (reference sequence). Concerning this clonotype: What it binds is not known.

The chain employs TRBV20-1 and TRBJ1-2, with 10 nucleotides matching TRBD1. The sequenced material came from blood. This clonotype was obtained from a girl aged 5-17 years with multiple sclerosis. The DNA of the CDR3 is TGCAGGTTAGGGACAGGGGTCCGCCGCCCTAACTATGGCTACACCTTC. Residues: CRLGTGVRRPNYGYTF.